What follows describes a single TCR beta chain. This specimen includes other DNA sequences encoding the same CDR3. Measured with immunoSEQ multiplex PCR; TCRdb has only the in-frame clones, and not every one. Of about 550,000 clones listed, about 95% are singletons. The sample belongs to a study of shared clonotypes between healthy human individuals. Germline-derived CDR1 and CDR2 are MNHEY and SMNVEV (reference sequence). Trimming left V 2 bases short and J 0 bases short, with 5 bases between. The CDR3 extends over 13 amino acids. Naive CD8 cells comprised CD45RO-negative, CCR7-positively selected cells, excluding terminally differentiated effector memory CD45RA+ cells.

This TCR derives from a woman in her 30s in good health. This sequence joins TRBV27 and TRBJ2-7; D uncertain. Sequencing was done on a sample of naive CD8+ T cells sorted from blood. DNA for the CDR3: TGTGCCAGCAGTTTAGGGCTCTCCTACGAGCAGTACTTC. Protein sequence: CASSLGLSYEQYF.